This paragraph covers one T cell receptor (beta chain) sequence. Its antigen is unidentified. In the PCR, 60 Vbeta and 13 Jbeta primers were used. Assay used: immunoSEQ multiplex PCR; TCRdb lists only in-frame clones, some missing. The sample lists nearly 110,000 clones; roughly 80% were seen once. The sample belongs to a study of cytomegalovirus exposure and HLA in healthy donors. Across the study: Around 86 million unique TCRs, all from HLA-typed donors, were included in an early release of the data. Whole-study findings and limits: Later on, an analysis tied 15,000 to 20,000 TCR beta sequences to HLA alleles at 0.05 false discovery rate. Later analysis suggested links between common viral pathogens and several top significant clusters.

What was sequenced was PBMCs. This clonotype originated in a man aged 25 to 45 in good health and CMV-seropositive.

The CDR3 nucleotides read TGTGCCAGCAGCCCCCGGACAGGTTTTATTTCTGGAAACACCATATATTTT. Translation: CASSPRTGFISGNTIYF. The V and J genes are TRBV9 and TRBJ1-3, with 7 bases matching TRBD1. This CDR3 region has 17 residues. The V gene's germline CDR1 is SGDLS and CDR2 YYNGEE. V dropped 4 bases and J dropped 1; count of bases not matched to a gene: 11. Variable domain in full (rest from reference TRBV9 and TRBJ1-3): DSGVTQTPKHLITATGQRVTLRCSPRSGDLSVYWYQQSLDQGLQFLIQYYNGEERAKGNILERFSAQQFPDLHSELNLSSLELGDSALYFCASSPRTGFISGNTIYFGEGSWLTVV.